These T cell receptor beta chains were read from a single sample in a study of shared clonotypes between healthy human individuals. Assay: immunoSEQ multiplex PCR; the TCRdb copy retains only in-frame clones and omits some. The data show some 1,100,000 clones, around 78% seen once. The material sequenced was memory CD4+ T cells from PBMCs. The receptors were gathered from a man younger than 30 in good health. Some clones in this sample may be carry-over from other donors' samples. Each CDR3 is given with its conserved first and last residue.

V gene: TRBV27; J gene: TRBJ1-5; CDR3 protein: CASSYRQGGQPQHF
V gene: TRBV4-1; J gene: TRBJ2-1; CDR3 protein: CASSQDHGTGTRPYNEQFF
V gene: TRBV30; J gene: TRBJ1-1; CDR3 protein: CAWTGSSTEAFF
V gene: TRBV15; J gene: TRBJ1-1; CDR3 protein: CATSRERQNEAFF
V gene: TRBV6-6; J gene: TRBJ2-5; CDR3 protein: CAGSYSVTSGSGTQYF
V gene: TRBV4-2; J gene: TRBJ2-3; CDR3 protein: CASSQDRIAGYTQYF
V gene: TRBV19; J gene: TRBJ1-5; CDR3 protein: CASSPSQGQGRDQPQHF
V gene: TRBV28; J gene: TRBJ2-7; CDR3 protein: CASSLPTGGWKYF
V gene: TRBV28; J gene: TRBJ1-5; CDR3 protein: CASIPQAGQPQHF
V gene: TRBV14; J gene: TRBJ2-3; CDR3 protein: CASSQEGAGATQYF
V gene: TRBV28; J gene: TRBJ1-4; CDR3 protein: CASTEGGPGEKLFF
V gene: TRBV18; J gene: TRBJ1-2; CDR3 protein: CASSPTGRGANYGYTF
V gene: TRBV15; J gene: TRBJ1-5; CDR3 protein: CATSRDRPGREGTQHF
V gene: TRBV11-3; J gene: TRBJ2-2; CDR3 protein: CASSFGGSGVNTGELFF
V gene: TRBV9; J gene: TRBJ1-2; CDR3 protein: CASSPNLLLNYGYTF
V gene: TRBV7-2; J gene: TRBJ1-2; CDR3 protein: CASSLAVAANYGYTF
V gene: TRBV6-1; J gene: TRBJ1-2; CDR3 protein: CASSWADYGYTF
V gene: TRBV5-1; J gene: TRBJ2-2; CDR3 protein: CASSTRTGLGGELFF
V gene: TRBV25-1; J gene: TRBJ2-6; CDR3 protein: CASGRAGANVLTF
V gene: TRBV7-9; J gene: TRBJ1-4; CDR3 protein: CASSTPPQGLNEKLFF
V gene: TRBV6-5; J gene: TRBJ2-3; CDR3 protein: CASSYSIRGGTDTQYF
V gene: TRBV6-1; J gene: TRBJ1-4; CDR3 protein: CASSEDRVFEKLFF
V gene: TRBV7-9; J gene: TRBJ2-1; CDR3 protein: CASSLGAGGVRAYNEQFF
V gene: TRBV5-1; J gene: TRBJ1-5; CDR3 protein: CASSPRTGGNQPQHF
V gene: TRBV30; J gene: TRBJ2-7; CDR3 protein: CACGGVGTYEQYF
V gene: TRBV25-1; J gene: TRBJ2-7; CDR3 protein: CATQGPLWIHEQYF
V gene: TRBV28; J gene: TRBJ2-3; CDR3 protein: CASSSIKGEGTDTQYF
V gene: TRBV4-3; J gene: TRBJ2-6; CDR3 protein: CASSQYSTGANVLTF
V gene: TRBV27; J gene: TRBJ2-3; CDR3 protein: CAIYSARTDTQYF
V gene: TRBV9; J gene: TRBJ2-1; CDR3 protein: CASSSYTGREDEQFF
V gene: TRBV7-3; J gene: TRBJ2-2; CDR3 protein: CASSVWRELFF
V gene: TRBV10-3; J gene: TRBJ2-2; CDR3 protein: CAISESMVLGELFF
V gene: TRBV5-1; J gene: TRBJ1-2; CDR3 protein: CASSAGNIRREGGYTF
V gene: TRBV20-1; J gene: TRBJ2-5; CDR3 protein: CRQEKETQYF
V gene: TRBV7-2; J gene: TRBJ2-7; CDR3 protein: CASTQVRYEQYF
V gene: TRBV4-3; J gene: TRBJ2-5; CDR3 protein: CASSQDWWQGIGTQYF
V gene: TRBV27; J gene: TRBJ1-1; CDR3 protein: CASSGQGRGKAEAFF
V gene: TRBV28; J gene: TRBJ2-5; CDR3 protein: CASSLRGSAGRQETQYF
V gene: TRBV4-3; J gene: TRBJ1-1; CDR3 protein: CASSQDQASMEAFF
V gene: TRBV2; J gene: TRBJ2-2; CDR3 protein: CASSASGKPVPGELFF
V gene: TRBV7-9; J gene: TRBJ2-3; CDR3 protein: CASSLEWSGDTQYF